The rows below give T cell receptor beta chains drawn from one sample of a study of monozygotic twins with inflammatory bowel disease. TCRdb reprocessed the 5' RACE reads; each CDR3 protein has one entry and no DNA is given. Recorded for this sample: some 200,000 distinct CDR3 sequences. What was sequenced was blood. These receptors originate from a human donor with ulcerative colitis or Crohn's disease, or a healthy co-twin of an affected twin (not recorded which). Both conserved end residues are part of each CDR3.

v_call: TRBV2; j_call: TRBJ1-1; cdr3_aa: CASSQPGTVGTEAFF
v_call: TRBV7-9; j_call: TRBJ1-1; cdr3_aa: CASTGVNTEAFF
v_call: TRBV7-9; j_call: TRBJ1-6; cdr3_aa: CASSSLRGGEHRPLHF
v_call: TRBV5-1; j_call: TRBJ2-5; cdr3_aa: CASSYLDSQETQYF
v_call: TRBV29-1; j_call: TRBJ2-5; cdr3_aa: CSVDYLQGLRETQYF
v_call: TRBV20-1; j_call: TRBJ2-5; cdr3_aa: CSVPFWTSGGWRQETQYF
v_call: TRBV18; j_call: TRBJ1-4; cdr3_aa: CASSPVYGPNEKLFF
v_call: TRBV20-1; j_call: TRBJ1-6; cdr3_aa: CSAMDRVSPLHF
v_call: TRBV2; j_call: TRBJ2-2; cdr3_aa: CASNGRGGPGELFF
v_call: TRBV12-3/TRBV12-4; j_call: TRBJ2-7; cdr3_aa: CASNQQGMVQYF
v_call: TRBV20-1; j_call: TRBJ2-3; cdr3_aa: CSALGDRASTDTQYF
v_call: TRBV3-1; j_call: TRBJ2-6; cdr3_aa: CASSQVPGQGAAGANVLTF
v_call: TRBV24-1; j_call: TRBJ2-5; cdr3_aa: CATSARVPETQYF
v_call: TRBV9; j_call: TRBJ1-2; cdr3_aa: CASSVSSLSANYGYTF
v_call: TRBV10-2; j_call: TRBJ2-2; cdr3_aa: CAIQQGASTGELFF
v_call: TRBV5-1; j_call: TRBJ2-3; cdr3_aa: CASSLALGTASTDTQYF
v_call: TRBV7-2; j_call: TRBJ1-4; cdr3_aa: CASSPTGIGEKLFF
v_call: TRBV7-9; j_call: TRBJ2-7; cdr3_aa: CASIQLGTGGDEQYF
v_call: TRBV2; j_call: TRBJ2-3; cdr3_aa: CASSERGRTDTQYF
v_call: TRBV4-1; j_call: TRBJ1-1; cdr3_aa: CASQIPGRLNTEAFF
v_call: TRBV5-6; j_call: TRBJ2-1; cdr3_aa: CASSLGLAGDYNEQFF
v_call: TRBV12-3/TRBV12-4; j_call: TRBJ2-2; cdr3_aa: CASSPLDRPTGELFF
v_call: TRBV5-1; j_call: TRBJ2-7; cdr3_aa: CASSLLALGAYEQYF
v_call: TRBV6-5; j_call: TRBJ1-5; cdr3_aa: CASRVDRNQPQHF
v_call: TRBV20-1; j_call: TRBJ2-5; cdr3_aa: CSARETGTGTQYF
v_call: TRBV10-1; j_call: TRBJ2-2; cdr3_aa: CASSVSGKGNTGELFF
v_call: TRBV29-1; j_call: TRBJ2-7; cdr3_aa: CSVQTGQSYEQYF
v_call: TRBV12-3/TRBV12-4; j_call: TRBJ2-2; cdr3_aa: CASSPSTGVVWSRSGELFF
v_call: TRBV29-1; j_call: TRBJ2-3; cdr3_aa: CSLRGGLTDTQYF
v_call: TRBV5-1; j_call: TRBJ2-5; cdr3_aa: CASSWSSQGRGETQYF
v_call: TRBV6-5; j_call: TRBJ2-7; cdr3_aa: CASSWDSNYEQYF
v_call: TRBV20-1; j_call: TRBJ2-3; cdr3_aa: CSAPGEGATDTQYF
v_call: TRBV7-2; j_call: TRBJ1-2; cdr3_aa: CASSPHTGDYGYTF
v_call: TRBV3-1; j_call: TRBJ1-6; cdr3_aa: CASSQEGRLYNSPLHF
v_call: TRBV20-1; j_call: TRBJ1-1; cdr3_aa: CSARPPTGLRSTEAFF
v_call: TRBV5-6; j_call: TRBJ2-5; cdr3_aa: CASSLAGQGAFVQETQYF
v_call: TRBV18; j_call: TRBJ1-1; cdr3_aa: CASSPGVDTEAFF
v_call: TRBV7-8; j_call: TRBJ2-7; cdr3_aa: CASSLANKAGTGDYEQYF
v_call: TRBV5-1; j_call: TRBJ2-7; cdr3_aa: CASREGDYEQYF
v_call: TRBV5-1; j_call: TRBJ2-2; cdr3_aa: CASSPGLASNTGELFF
v_call: TRBV4-1; j_call: TRBJ1-1; cdr3_aa: CASSQGQTNTEAFF
v_call: TRBV5-1; j_call: TRBJ2-3; cdr3_aa: CASSPSDREWSAGDTDTQYF
v_call: TRBV10-3; j_call: TRBJ2-1; cdr3_aa: CATLRDSYNEQFF
v_call: TRBV14; j_call: TRBJ1-4; cdr3_aa: CASSRSLDRLNEKLFF
v_call: TRBV29-1; j_call: TRBJ1-1; cdr3_aa: CSVLGQGSVNTEAFF
v_call: TRBV12-3/TRBV12-4; j_call: TRBJ2-1; cdr3_aa: CASNWFLGTGENEQFF
v_call: TRBV5-1; j_call: TRBJ1-1; cdr3_aa: CASSMDIGNTEAFF
v_call: TRBV5-6; j_call: TRBJ2-1; cdr3_aa: CASSPPGGNYNEQFF